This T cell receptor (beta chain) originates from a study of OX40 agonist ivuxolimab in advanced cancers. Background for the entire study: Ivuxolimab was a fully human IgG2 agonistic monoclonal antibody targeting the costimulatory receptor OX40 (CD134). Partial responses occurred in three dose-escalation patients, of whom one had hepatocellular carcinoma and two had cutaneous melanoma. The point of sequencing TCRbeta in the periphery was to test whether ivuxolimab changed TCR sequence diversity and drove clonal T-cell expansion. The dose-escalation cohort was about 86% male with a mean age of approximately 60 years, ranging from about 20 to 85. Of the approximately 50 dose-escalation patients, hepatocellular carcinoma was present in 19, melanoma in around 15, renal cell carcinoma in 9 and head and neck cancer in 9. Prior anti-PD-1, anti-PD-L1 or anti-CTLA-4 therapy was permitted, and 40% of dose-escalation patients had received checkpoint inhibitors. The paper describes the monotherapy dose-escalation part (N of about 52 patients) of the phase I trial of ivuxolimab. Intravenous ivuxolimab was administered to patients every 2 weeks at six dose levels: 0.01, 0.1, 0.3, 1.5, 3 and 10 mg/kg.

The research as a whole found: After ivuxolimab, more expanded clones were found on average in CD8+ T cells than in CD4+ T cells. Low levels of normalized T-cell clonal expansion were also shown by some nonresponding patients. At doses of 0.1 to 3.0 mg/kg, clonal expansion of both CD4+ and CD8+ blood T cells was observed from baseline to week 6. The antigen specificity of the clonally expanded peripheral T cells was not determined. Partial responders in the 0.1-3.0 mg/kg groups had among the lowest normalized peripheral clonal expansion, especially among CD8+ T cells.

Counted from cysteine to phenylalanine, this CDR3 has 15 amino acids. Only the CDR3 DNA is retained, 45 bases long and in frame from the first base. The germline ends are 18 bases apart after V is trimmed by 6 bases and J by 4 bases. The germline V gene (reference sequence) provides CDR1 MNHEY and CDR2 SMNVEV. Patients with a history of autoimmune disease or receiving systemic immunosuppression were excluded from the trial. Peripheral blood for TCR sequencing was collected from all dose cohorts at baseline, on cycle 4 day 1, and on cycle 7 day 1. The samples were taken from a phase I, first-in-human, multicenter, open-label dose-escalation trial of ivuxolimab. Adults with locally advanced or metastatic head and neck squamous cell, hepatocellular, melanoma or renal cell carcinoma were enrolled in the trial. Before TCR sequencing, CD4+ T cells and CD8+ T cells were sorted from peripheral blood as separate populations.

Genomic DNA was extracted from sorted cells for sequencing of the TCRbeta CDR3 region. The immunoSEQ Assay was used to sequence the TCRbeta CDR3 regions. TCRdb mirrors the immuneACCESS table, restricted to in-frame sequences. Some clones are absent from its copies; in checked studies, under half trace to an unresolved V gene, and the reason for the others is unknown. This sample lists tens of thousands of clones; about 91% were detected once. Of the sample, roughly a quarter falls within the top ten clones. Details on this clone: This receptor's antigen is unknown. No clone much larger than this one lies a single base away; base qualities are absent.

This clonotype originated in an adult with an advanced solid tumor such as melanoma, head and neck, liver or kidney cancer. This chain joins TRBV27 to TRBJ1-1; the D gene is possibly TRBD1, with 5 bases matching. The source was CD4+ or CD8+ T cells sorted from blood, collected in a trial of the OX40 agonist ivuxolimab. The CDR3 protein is CASSTQGFGSTEAFF. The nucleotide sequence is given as TGTGCCAGCAGCACCCAGGGATTCGGCAGCACTGAAGCTTTCTTT.